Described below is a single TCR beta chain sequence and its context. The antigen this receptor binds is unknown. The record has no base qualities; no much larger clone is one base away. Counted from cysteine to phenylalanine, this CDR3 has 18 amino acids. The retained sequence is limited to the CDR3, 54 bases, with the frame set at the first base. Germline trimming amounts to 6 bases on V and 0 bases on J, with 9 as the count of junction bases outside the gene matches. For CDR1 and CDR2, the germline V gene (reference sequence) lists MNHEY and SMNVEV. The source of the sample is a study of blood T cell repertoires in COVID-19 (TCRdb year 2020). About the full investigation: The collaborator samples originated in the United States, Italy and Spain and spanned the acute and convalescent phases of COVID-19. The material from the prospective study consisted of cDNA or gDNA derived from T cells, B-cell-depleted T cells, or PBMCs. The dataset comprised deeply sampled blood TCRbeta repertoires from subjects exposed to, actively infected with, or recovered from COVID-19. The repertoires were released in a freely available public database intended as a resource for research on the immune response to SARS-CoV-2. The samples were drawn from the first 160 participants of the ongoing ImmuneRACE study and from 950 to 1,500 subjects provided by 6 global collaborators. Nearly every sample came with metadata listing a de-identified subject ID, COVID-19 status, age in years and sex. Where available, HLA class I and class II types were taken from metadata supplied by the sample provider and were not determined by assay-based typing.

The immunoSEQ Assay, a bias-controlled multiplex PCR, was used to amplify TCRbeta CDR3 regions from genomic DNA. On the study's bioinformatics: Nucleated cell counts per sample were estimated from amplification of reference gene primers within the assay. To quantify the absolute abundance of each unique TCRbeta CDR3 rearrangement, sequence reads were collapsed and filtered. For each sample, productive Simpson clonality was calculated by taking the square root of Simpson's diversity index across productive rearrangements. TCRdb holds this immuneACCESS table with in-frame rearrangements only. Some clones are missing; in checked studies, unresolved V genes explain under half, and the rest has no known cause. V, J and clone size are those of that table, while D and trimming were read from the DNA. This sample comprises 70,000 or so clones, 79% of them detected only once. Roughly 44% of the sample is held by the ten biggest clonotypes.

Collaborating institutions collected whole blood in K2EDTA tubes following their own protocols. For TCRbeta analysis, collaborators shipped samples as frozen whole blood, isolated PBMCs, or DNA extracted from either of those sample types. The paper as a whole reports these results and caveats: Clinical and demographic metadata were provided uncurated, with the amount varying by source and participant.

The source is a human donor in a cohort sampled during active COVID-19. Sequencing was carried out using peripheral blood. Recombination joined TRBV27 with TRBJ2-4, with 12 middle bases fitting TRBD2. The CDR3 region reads CASSPSGRAPLAKNIQYF. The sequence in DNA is TGTGCCAGCAGCCCTAGCGGGAGGGCCCCCTTAGCCAAAAACATTCAGTACTTC.